This is a list of T cell receptor beta chains from one sample in a study of T cell repertoires in cytomegalovirus infection. These receptors' targets are unknown. Via MiXCR, TCRdb re-called the reads, giving one row per CDR3 protein. The data show approximately 600,000 distinct CDR3 sequences, around two fifths seen once. The sample was cultured PBMCs, taken from culture after CMV antigen stimulation. The receptors here all came from a human donor in good health (CMV status not recorded). Some clones in this sample may be carry-over from other donors' samples. The CDR3 runs from the conserved cysteine through the conserved F or W. D genes are given only for firm matches. Rows may omit the clone size; those that give it use once, few, many or a size class.

d_gene: NA
j_gene: TRBJ2-6
abundance: NA
v_gene: TRBV6-1
CDR3aa: CASSEDSSGANVLTF
CDR3nt: TGTGCCAGCAGTGAAGACAGCTCTGGGGCCAACGTCCTGACTTTC

d_gene: TRBD1
j_gene: TRBJ2-5
abundance: NA
v_gene: TRBV6-8
CDR3aa: CASSYGQGGIETQYF
CDR3nt: TGTGCCAGCAGTTACGGACAGGGGGGAATAGAGACCCAGTACTTC

d_gene: NA
j_gene: TRBJ2-5
abundance: NA
v_gene: TRBV20-1
CDR3aa: CSASSGMLETQYF
CDR3nt: TGCAGTGCTAGTTCAGGAATGTTGGAGACCCAGTACTTC

d_gene: NA
j_gene: TRBJ2-7
abundance: NA
v_gene: TRBV6-1
CDR3aa: CASSPPAPYEQYF
CDR3nt: TGTGCCAGCAGTCCTCCGGCCCCCTACGAGCAGTACTTC

d_gene: TRBD2
j_gene: TRBJ2-1
abundance: few
v_gene: TRBV12-3/TRBV12-4
CDR3aa: CASSPGLAYEQFF
CDR3nt: TGTGCCAGCAGCCCGGGACTAGCCTATGAGCAGTTCTTC

d_gene: NA
j_gene: TRBJ1-1
abundance: NA
v_gene: TRBV12-3/TRBV12-4
CDR3aa: CASTLNTNTEAFF
CDR3nt: TGTGCCAGCACACTGAACACGAACACTGAAGCTTTCTTT

d_gene: TRBD2
j_gene: TRBJ2-1
abundance: NA
v_gene: TRBV19
CDR3aa: CASSVLAGSGNEQFF
CDR3nt: TGTGCCAGTAGTGTCTTAGCGGGGTCGGGAAATGAGCAGTTCTTC

d_gene: NA
j_gene: TRBJ2-2
abundance: NA
v_gene: TRBV4-3
CDR3aa: CASSQGIANTGELFF
CDR3nt: TGCGCCAGCAGCCAAGGGATCGCGAACACCGGGGAGCTGTTTTTT

d_gene: NA
j_gene: TRBJ2-2
abundance: NA
v_gene: TRBV2
CDR3aa: CASRGDRYTGELFF
CDR3nt: TGTGCCAGCAGAGGCGACAGATACACCGGGGAGCTGTTTTTT

d_gene: NA
j_gene: TRBJ1-3
abundance: NA
v_gene: TRBV7-4
CDR3aa: CAITRTDSSGNTIYF
CDR3nt: TGTGCCATCACGCGGACAGATAGCTCTGGAAACACCATATATTTT

d_gene: NA
j_gene: TRBJ1-4
abundance: NA
v_gene: TRBV7-2
CDR3aa: CASSARRVGEKLFF
CDR3nt: TGTGCCAGCAGCGCGAGGAGGGTGGGTGAAAAACTGTTTTTT

d_gene: TRBD1
j_gene: TRBJ1-5
abundance: once
v_gene: TRBV7-6
CDR3aa: CASSSTDRGIKPQHF
CDR3nt: TGTGCCAGCAGCTCAACGGACAGGGGGATTAAGCCCCAGCATTTT

d_gene: NA
j_gene: TRBJ2-1
abundance: few
v_gene: TRBV4-2
CDR3aa: CASSPRRGTNDEQFF
CDR3nt: TGTGCCAGCAGCCCCCGTCGCGGGACAAACGATGAGCAGTTCTTC

d_gene: NA
j_gene: TRBJ2-1
abundance: NA
v_gene: TRBV10-3
CDR3aa: CAIGGTHFHEQFF
CDR3nt: TGTGCCATCGGGGGGACTCACTTCCATGAGCAGTTCTTC